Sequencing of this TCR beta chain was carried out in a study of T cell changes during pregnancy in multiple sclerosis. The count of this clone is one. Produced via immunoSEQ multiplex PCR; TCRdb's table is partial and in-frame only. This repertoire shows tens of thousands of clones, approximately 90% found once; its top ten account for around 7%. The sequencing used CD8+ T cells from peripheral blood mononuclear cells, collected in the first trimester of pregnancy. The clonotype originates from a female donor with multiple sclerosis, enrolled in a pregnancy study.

The CDR3 DNA sequence: TGTGCCAGCAGCTCACCGGGACAGGGGACTAGCGGGAGTTTTGATGAGCAGTTCTTC. This translates into CASSSPGQGTSGSFDEQFF. The chain links TRBV7-6 to TRBJ2-1, with TRBD2 matching 14 bases. The CDR3 consists of 19 residues. Germline lookup yields CDR1 SGHVS and CDR2 FNYEAQ. Trimming cost V 4 bases and J 8 bases; bases outside gene matches: 16.